This T cell receptor beta chain was captured by sequencing in a study of PD-1 blockade in classical Hodgkin lymphoma. The method was immunoSEQ multiplex PCR; TCRdb's version includes in-frame clones alone and lacks a portion of them. Of about 47,000 clones in the sample, 80% are singletons; the top ten hold approximately 18%. The germline CDR1 and CDR2 sequences are SGHAT and FQNNGV. Trimming removed 6 bases from V and 7 bases from J, with 9 bases in between. This CDR3 region has 11 residues. The time point was: cycle 4 day 1 (C4D1), after five to seven weeks of nivolumab. With no exception, relapse followed autologous stem cell transplantation in all patients, and brentuximab vedotin exposure varied.

The clonotype was recovered from a human donor with classical Hodgkin lymphoma. The rearrangement joins TRBV11-2 to TRBJ1-2; D is undetermined. This material consisted of peripheral blood mononuclear cells (PBMCs), taken before the fourth cycle of nivolumab. Here the CDR3 reads CASRERSGYTF. The CDR3 region has the DNA TGTGCCAGCAGAGAGAGGAGTGGCTACACCTTC.